These 7 T cell receptor beta chains were all obtained from the same sample, sequenced in a study of radiation and T cells in renal cell carcinoma. TCRdb's copy holds only in-frame clones and misses some; the assay was immunoSEQ multiplex PCR. The data show some 80,000 clones, around four fifths seen once. Noted time point: blood 4 weeks post-SBRT, at nephrectomy. As to treatment: 15 Gy SBRT to primary tumor, nephrectomy 4 weeks later. Material: blood, obtained from a patient whose treatment included radiotherapy and nephrectomy. Every receptor here comes from a woman aged 60-70 years with renal cell carcinoma.

This clone was counted once. The V call is TRBV2, the J call TRBJ2-5, with a possible D match to TRBD1 (6 bases). V was shortened by 7 bases and J by 4 bases, with 16 bases between the two germline ends. Germline loops: CDR1 SNHLY, CDR2 FYNNEI. This CDR3 has 14 amino acids. CDR3 in DNA: TGTGCCAGCACCAAAGGACAGCCCCCAGAGACCCAGTACTTC. This encodes CASTKGQPPETQYF.

This chain joins TRBV6-5 and TRBJ2-2; D is unresolved. Germline V gene data show CDR1 as MNHEY and CDR2 as SVGAGI. V was pared by 1 base and J by 3 bases, with 0 bases between. The CDR3 length is 12 residues. In DNA form, the CDR3 reads TGTGCCAGCAGTTACTACACCGGGGAGCTGTTTTTT. Its translation: CASSYYTGELFF.

The chain combines TRBV5-1 with TRBJ2-3; D is uncertain. CDR3 size: 12 residues. V shed 4 bases and J shed 4 bases, with 7 bases lying between them. Per the germline V gene, CDR1 is SGHRS and CDR2 is YFSETQ. CDR3 sequence: CASSLEPDTQYF. In nucleotides, the CDR3 is TGCGCCAGCAGCCTCGAGCCAGATACGCAGTATTTT.

The chain links TRBV10-1 to TRBJ2-1, with D possibly called TRBD1 or TRBD2 (7 bases each). With 5 bases removed from V and 1 base from J, the gap between germline ends came to 12 bases. The CDR3 runs to 15 residues. Germline lookup yields CDR1 WNHNN and CDR2 SYGVQD (reference sequence). The CDR3 region is CASSFQGGSYNEQFF. CDR3 bases: TGCGCCAGCAGTTTTCAGGGGGGGTCCTACAATGAGCAGTTCTTC.

The V and J genes are TRBV5-1 and TRBJ1-1; possible D gene TRBD1, 6 bases. This CDR3 spans 14 amino acids. CDR1 and CDR2 (germline): SGHRS, YFSETQ. V gave up 6 bases and J gave up 1 base, with 13 bases separating them. CDR3 coding DNA: TGCGCCAGCAATCAGGGGTCGGGGAACACTGAAGCTTTCTTT. This encodes CASNQGSGNTEAFF.

The V call is TRBV6-6, the J call TRBJ2-2; tentatively, D is TRBD2 (6 bases). V shed 4 bases and J shed 8 bases, with 8 bases lying between them. Germline CDR1 reads MNHNY; CDR2 reads SVGAGI (reference sequence). This CDR3 has 12 amino acids. The CDR3 reads CASSWRAGELFF. CDR3 in DNA: TGTGCCAGCAGTTGGAGGGCTGGGGAGCTGTTTTTT.

The chain links TRBV5-6 to TRBJ1-4, with D unresolved. CDR1 and CDR2 (germline): SGHDT, YYEEEE. Trimming stripped 2 bases from V and 8 bases from J, with 16 bases between. This CDR3 has 15 amino acids. CDR3 in amino acids: CASSFRGRRTEKLFF. CDR3 bases: TGTGCCAGCAGCTTCAGAGGCCGGAGAACGGAAAAACTGTTTTTT.